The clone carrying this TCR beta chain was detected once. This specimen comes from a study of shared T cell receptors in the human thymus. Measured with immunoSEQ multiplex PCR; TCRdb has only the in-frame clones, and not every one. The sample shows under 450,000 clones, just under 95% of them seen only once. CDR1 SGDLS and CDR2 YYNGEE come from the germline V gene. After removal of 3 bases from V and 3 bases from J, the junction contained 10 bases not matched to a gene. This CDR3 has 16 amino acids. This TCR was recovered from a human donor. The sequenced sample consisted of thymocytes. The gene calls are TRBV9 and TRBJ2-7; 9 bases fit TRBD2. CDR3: CASSGEGAGGFYEQYF. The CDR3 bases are TGTGCCAGCAGCGGGGAAGGAGCGGGAGGTTTCTACGAGCAGTACTTC.